This TCR beta chain was recovered during a study of identical twins (dated by TCRdb to the mid-2010s). With regard to the full study: The study deep-sequenced TCR alpha and beta repertoires from monozygotic twins, unrelated adults of various ages and cord blood to test whether fetal clonotypes persist. Replicate twin experiments were performed at different times using different library preparation protocols to rule out contamination. Beyond this particular receptor, the publication reports: Abundant cord blood beta clonotypes had fewer insertions, young adult naive repertoires showed a similar but weaker trend, and memory repertoires showed no such trend. A weaker excess of twin sharing was found in beta out-of-frame sequences because the signal-to-noise ratio was lowered by fewer shared sequences. Out-of-frame TCR alpha sequences shared between twins showed an excess of low generation-probability sequences compared with coincidental sharing between unrelated individuals. Conclusions relied on cross-sectional statistical analysis, since the same donors could not be followed over many years. Invariant T cells such as MAIT and iNKT could partly confound zero-insertion analyses, though diverse VJ usage argued against this for most clonotypes. Recombination models systematically underestimated out-of-frame TCR alpha sharing in monozygotic twins but agreed with sharing between unrelated individuals.

Every donor was a healthy Caucasian. The twin cohort comprised three pairs of female monozygotic twins, all aged about 18 to 30 years. Using Miltenyi CD45RO+ enrichment and human naive T-cell isolation kits, memory (CD45RO+) and naive T cells were isolated from PBMC. The library was produced with 5' RACE. Sequencer: Illumina HiSeq 2000. A universal primer binding site was added through template switching, and the final cDNA carried a unique molecular identifier so that TCR cDNA molecules could be counted accurately. First-strand cDNA for TCR alpha and beta chains was synthesized from specific primers in the conserved constant-segment region. To control for contamination, every cDNA library carried two barcodes: a SMART-Mk sample barcode plus Illumina barcodes. TruSeq adapter sequences along with Illumina sample barcodes were introduced in two successive PCR steps. The TCR alpha and beta cDNA libraries were sequenced on the Illumina HiSeq platform using custom primers. In the source study's methods: MiGEC was used to process raw reads and extract unique molecular identifiers, and MiXCR was used to find CDR3 positions. Recombination models were inferred per individual with the repgenHMM and IGoR tools using an EM algorithm. The analysis of shared clonotypes was done with the tcR package in R, with sharing normalized by the product of cloneset sizes. To study raw recombination free of thymic and clonal selection effects, out-of-frame nonproductive sequences were analyzed. TCRdb trimmed public reads at Q25 via fastp, called clones via MiXCR and kept in-frame beta chains. Each entry is one CDR3 protein sequence, shown with its most common DNA and genes. The V and J calls shown here were made by TCRdb, not taken from the authors' results. The sample has hundreds of thousands of distinct CDR3 sequences on record, under 9.5% of them singletons. The ten largest clonotypes hold 2.1% of the sample.

This clonotype appeared many times. Its antigen is currently not known. The sample holds no much larger clone one base away, and base qualities are not on file. From the cysteine through the phenylalanine, the CDR3 covers 14 amino acids. Only CDR3 DNA is held: 42 bases, read in frame from base 1. The junction shows trimming of 4 bases on V and 3 bases on J, plus 9 bases between the germline ends. Separately, the same data were catalogued under a study of yellow fever vaccine responses in identical twins. From the second report: According to the authors, the vaccine-induced T cell response in identical twins seemed to be partly convergent and partly specific to each individual. In identical twins, the study followed T cell clones that responded to the vaccine with precision.

The sample taken for sequencing was memory (CD45RO+) T cells sorted from blood. Interpreted using the paper, the cell subset or site label stands for: CD45RO+ enriched T cells. The source of this sequence is a woman younger than 30 in good health. The chain links TRBV12-3 or TRBV12-4 with TRBJ1-4; the D gene identity is not certain. CDR3 sequence: CASSSGPSNEKLFF. In nucleotide form, the sequence is TGTGCCAGCAGTTCAGGACCTTCTAATGAAAAACTGTTTTTT.